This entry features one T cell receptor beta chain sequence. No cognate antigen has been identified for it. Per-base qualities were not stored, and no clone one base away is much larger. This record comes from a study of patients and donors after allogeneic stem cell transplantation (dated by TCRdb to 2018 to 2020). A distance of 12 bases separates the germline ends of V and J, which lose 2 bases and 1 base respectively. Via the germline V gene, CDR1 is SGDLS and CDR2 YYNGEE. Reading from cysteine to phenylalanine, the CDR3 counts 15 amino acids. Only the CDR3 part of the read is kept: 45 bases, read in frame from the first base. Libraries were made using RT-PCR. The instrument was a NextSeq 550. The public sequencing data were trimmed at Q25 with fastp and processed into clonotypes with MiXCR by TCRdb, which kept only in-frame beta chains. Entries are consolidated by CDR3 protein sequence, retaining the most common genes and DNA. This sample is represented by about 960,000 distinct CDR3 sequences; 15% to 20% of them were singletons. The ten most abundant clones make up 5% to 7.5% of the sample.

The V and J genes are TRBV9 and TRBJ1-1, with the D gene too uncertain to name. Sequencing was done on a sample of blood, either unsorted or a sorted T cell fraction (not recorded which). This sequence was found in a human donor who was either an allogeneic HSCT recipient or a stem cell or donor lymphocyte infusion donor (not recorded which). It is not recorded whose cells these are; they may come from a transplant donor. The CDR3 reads CASSVSEIWNTEAFF. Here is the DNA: TGTGCCAGCAGCGTTTCTGAAATTTGGAACACTGAAGCTTTCTTT.